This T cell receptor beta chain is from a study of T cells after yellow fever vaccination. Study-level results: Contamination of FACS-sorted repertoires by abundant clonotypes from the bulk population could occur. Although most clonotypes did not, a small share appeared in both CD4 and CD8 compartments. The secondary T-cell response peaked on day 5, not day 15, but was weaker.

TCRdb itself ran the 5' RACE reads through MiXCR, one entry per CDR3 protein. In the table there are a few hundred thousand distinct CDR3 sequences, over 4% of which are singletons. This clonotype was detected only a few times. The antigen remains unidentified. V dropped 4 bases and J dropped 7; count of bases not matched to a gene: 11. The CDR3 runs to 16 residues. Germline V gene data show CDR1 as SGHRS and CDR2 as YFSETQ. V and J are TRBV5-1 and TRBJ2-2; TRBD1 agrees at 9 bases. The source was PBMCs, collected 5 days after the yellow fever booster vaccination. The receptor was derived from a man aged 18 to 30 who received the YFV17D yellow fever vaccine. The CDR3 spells CASSIGDRAGDGELFF. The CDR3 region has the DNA TGCGCCAGCAGCATCGGGGACAGGGCCGGCGACGGGGAGCTGTTTTTT.